Here is one TCR beta chain with its context. This sample was included in a study of Ad26.COV2.S vaccination and SARS-CoV-2 variants. Using immunoSEQ multiplex PCR, the repertoire was profiled, and TCRdb retains in-frame clones only, with some absent. The table has about 98,000 clones, over 60% seen once; the top ten hold roughly 17%. This CDR3 has 14 residues. Germline assignment: CDR1 WNHNN and CDR2 SYGVQD (reference sequence). The J segment lost 6 bases and the V segment lost 6 bases, leaving 5 bases of the junction unmatched. The sequencing used peripheral blood, collected after recovery from COVID-19. V usage is TRBV10-1 and J usage is TRBJ2-2; 9 nucleotides align to TRBD2. This clonotype was sampled from a human donor who had recovered from COVID-19. The CDR3 coding sequence is TGCGCCAGCAGCAGGACTAGCGAAGCCGGGGAGCTGTTTTTT. It translates to CASSRTSEAGELFF.